This T cell receptor beta chain was found in a study of blood T cell repertoires in COVID-19. Data came from immunoSEQ multiplex PCR; TCRdb stores just in-frame clones and leaves some out. Of about 120,000 clones listed, 90% are singletons. Germline V gives CDR1 LNHDA, CDR2 SQIVND (reference sequence). V gave up 5 bases and J gave up 7 bases, with 11 bases separating them. The CDR3 sequence is 12 residues long. This clonotype was obtained from a woman aged 55-75 years with COVID-19, enrolled during active disease. Sample: peripheral blood. The genes are TRBV19 and TRBJ1-2; no firm D call. CDR3 sequence: CASSSSLSGYTF. The CDR3 DNA reads TGTGCCAGTAGTTCCAGTCTCTCTGGCTACACCTTC.